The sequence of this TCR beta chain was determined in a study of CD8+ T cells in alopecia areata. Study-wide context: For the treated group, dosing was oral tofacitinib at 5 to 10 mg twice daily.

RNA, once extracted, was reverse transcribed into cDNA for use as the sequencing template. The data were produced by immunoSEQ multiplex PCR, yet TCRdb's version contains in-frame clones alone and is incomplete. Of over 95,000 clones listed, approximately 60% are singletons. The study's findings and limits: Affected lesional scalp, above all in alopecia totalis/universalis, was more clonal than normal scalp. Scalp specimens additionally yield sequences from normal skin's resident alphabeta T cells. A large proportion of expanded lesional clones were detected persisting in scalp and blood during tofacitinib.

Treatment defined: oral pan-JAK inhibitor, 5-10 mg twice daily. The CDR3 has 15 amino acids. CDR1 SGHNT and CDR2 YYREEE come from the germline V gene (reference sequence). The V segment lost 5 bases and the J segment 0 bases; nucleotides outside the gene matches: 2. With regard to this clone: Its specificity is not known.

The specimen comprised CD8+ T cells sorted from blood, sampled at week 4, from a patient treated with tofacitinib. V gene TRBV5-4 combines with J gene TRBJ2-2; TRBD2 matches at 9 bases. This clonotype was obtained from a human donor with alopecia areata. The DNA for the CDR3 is TGTGCCAGCAGATCTAGCGGGGCGAACACCGGGGAGCTGTTTTTT. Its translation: CASRSSGANTGELFF.